The clone carrying this T cell receptor (beta chain) has only one observation. The data were taken from a study of blood T cell repertoires in COVID-19. The germline CDR1 and CDR2 sequences are SQVTM and ANQGSEA. The CDR3 loop spans 13 amino acids. J gave up 3 bases and V 8 bases, and 6 bases lay outside the gene matches. Authors' analysis steps: From reference gene primer amplification, estimates of nucleated cell counts were derived. Method: immunoSEQ multiplex PCR; TCRdb's copy keeps in-frame clones and lacks some. Clonal size and the V and J genes are those of that table, whereas D and trimming came from the DNA. The profile shows about 200,000 clones, about four fifths of them singletons.

The origin of this receptor is a woman older than 75 with COVID-19, enrolled during active disease. Sequenced sample: peripheral blood. The J gene is TRBJ2-5, the V gene TRBV29-1; 10 bases match TRBD1. As DNA, the CDR3 is TGCAGCTCTTGGGGACAGGGGAAAGAGACCCAGTACTTC. Its protein is CSSWGQGKETQYF.